This T cell receptor beta chain was sequenced for a study of blood T cell repertoires in COVID-19. Original handling: It was from reference gene primer amplification that nucleated cell counts were estimated. This table comes from immunoSEQ multiplex PCR, and its TCRdb copy is limited to in-frame clones, with some not included. That table gives V, J and clone size, and the DNA gave D and trimming. This sample has roughly 360,000 clones, with under 85% found just once. This CDR3 is built from 14 residues. V lost 0 bases to trimming and J lost 4 bases, with 10 bases between them. Germline V CDR1 and CDR2: SGDLS, YYNGEE. All enrollees were roughly 18 to 90 years old and from around 25 US areas. Cohort placement rested on clinical history that participants reported themselves. Two negative PCRs, clearance, or symptom resolution had been documented for recovered Cohort 3 donors.

The TCR sequence derives from a woman in her fifties or sixties who had recovered from COVID-19. The specimen sequenced was PBMCs or T cells enriched from blood (not recorded which). This chain connects TRBV9 to TRBJ1-2; possible D gene TRBD1, 6 bases. This CDR3 is CASSVAVTGYGYTF. The DNA for the CDR3 is TGTGCCAGCAGCGTAGCTGTGACAGGCTATGGCTACACCTTC.